Shown below are 18 T cell receptor beta chains from a single sample sequenced in a study of CD8 T cells in ankylosing spondylitis. TCRdb fed the 5' RACE reads into MiXCR, producing one record per CDR3 protein. The top ten clones hold roughly 7.7% of a sample with about 160,000 distinct CDR3 sequences, about a sixth of them seen once. Sequencing was done on a sample of blood, either unsorted or a sorted T cell fraction (not recorded which). All receptors come from a male donor with ankylosing spondylitis or in good health (not recorded which).

This clonotype turned up a few times. Written as DNA, the CDR3 is TGTGCCTGGAGGGTGCCTAGCGGCACCGGGGAGCTGTTTTTT. As protein: CAWRVPSGTGELFF. This chain uses TRBV30 with TRBJ2-2; 7 nucleotides line up with TRBD2. Germline assignment: CDR1 GTSNPN and CDR2 SVGIG (reference sequence). V shed 3 bases and J 4 bases; nucleotides not matched to a gene: 5. This CDR3 region has 14 residues.

The genes are TRBV2 and TRBJ1-1, with a tentative D call TRBD1 (5 bases). The germline V gene encodes CDR1 SNHLY and CDR2 FYNNEI. V lost 6 bases, J lost 2 bases, and 10 bases lay in between. The CDR3 loop spans 13 amino acids. CDR3 coding DNA: TGTGCCAGCAGACAGACAGTCAACACTGAAGCTTTCTTT. This gives the protein CASRQTVNTEAFF.

The V and J genes are TRBV5-1 and TRBJ1-3; the D is unclear. CDR1 and CDR2 (germline): SGHRS, YFSETQ. V gave up 0 bases and J gave up 4 bases, with 8 bases separating them. The CDR3 covers 14 residues. This chain's CDR3 is CASSLDSLGNTIYF. The CDR3 nucleotides read TGCGCCAGCAGCTTGGACAGCCTAGGAAACACCATATATTTT.

There are a few counts of this clonotype. The gene calls are TRBV7-9 and TRBJ2-7; D perhaps matches TRBD1 (5 bases). The CDR3 contains 16 residues. Germline V CDR1 and CDR2: SEHNR, FQNEAQ (reference sequence). Trimming left V 2 bases short and J 2 bases short, with 16 bases between. The CDR3 here is CASSLMLTGETYEQYF. The CDR3 DNA reads TGTGCCAGCAGCTTAATGTTAACAGGAGAAACCTACGAGCAGTACTTC.

This clonotype was counted ten times or more. The chain uses TRBV28 and TRBJ1-5; perhaps TRBD1 as D (5 bases). CDR3 size: 15 residues. The germline V and J ends were trimmed by 6 bases and 2 bases, with 14 bases remaining between them. Germline-derived CDR1 and CDR2 are MDHEN and SYDVKM. CDR3 region: CASSLGVQGNQPQHF. The DNA of the CDR3 is TGTGCCAGCAGCCTAGGGGTCCAGGGCAATCAGCCCCAGCATTTT.

CDR3 sequence: CASSQDQAYEQYF. As DNA, the CDR3 is TGTGCCAGCAGCCAAGATCAGGCCTACGAGCAGTACTTC. The rearrangement uses TRBV4-2 and TRBJ2-7; no reliable D call. The CDR3 has 13 residues. Germline V CDR1 and CDR2: LGHNA, YNFKEQ. With 0 bases removed from V and 2 bases from J, the gap between germline ends came to 5 bases.

The rearrangement links TRBV11-2 to TRBJ2-5, with TRBD2 matching 16 bases. The CDR3 loop spans 18 amino acids. V gave up 5 bases and J gave up 1 base; unmatched junction bases: 7. Germline CDR1 and CDR2: SGHAT and FQNNGV. CDR3 protein: CASSGLGLAGGFQETQYF. In DNA form, the CDR3 reads TGTGCCAGCAGCGGATTGGGACTAGCGGGAGGGTTCCAAGAGACCCAGTACTTC.

This clonotype showed up many times. This CDR3 is CASRPGRDNQPQHF. The CDR3 DNA reads as TGTGCCAGCAGACCCGGCAGAGACAATCAGCCCCAGCATTTT. The chain joins TRBV28 to TRBJ1-5, with unresolved D. CDR3 length: 14 amino acids. The V end was cut by 6 bases, the J end by 3 bases, with 12 bases between. The V gene's germline CDR1 is MDHEN and CDR2 SYDVKM.

This clonotype was found a few times. The rearrangement links TRBV5-5 to TRBJ2-7; 10 bases align to TRBD2. With 2 bases clipped from V and 0 bases from J, the junction kept 5 bases outside the gene matches. CDR1 and CDR2 (germline): SGHKS, YYEKEE (reference sequence). CDR3 length equals 16 residues. The CDR3, as DNA: TGTGCCAGCAGCTTTCACGGACTAGCGGCCTCCTACGAGCAGTACTTC. It is translated as CASSFHGLAASYEQYF.

The rearrangement joins TRBV5-1 to TRBJ2-3; 8 nucleotides align to TRBD1. The CDR3 length is 17 residues. With 1 base clipped from V and 1 base from J, the junction kept 8 bases outside the gene matches. From germline, CDR1 is SGHRS and CDR2 YFSETQ. The CDR3 protein is CASSLPRTGRRTDTQYF. Written as DNA, the CDR3 is TGCGCCAGCAGCTTGCCCAGGACAGGGAGGCGCACAGATACGCAGTATTTT.

This clonotype was recorded at least ten times. The genes are TRBV5-1 and TRBJ2-7; possibly TRBD1 or TRBD2 for D (7 bases each). Germline CDR1 and CDR2: SGHRS and YFSETQ. The CDR3 length is 15 residues. V lost 2 bases and J 2 bases, leaving 14 bases between the germline ends. The CDR3 region is CASSFGAGGAYEQYF. The CDR3 DNA sequence: TGCGCCAGCAGCTTTGGAGCAGGGGGGGCCTACGAGCAGTACTTC.

The chain joins TRBV19 to TRBJ2-5; perhaps TRBD2 as D (6 bases). V was cut by 7 bases and J by 5 bases, with 29 bases left in between. The CDR3 has 18 amino acids. Germline loops: CDR1 LNHDA, CDR2 SQIVND (reference sequence). The CDR3, as DNA: TGTGCCAGTAAGGAGGATGAAACCGGGACTTTTTGGGAGGAGACCCAGTACTTC. Translated, it gives CASKEDETGTFWEETQYF.

This clonotype occurred many times. This CDR3 reads CASSWGVDNTGELFF. The CDR3 DNA follows: TGTGCCAGCAGCTGGGGGGTCGACAACACCGGGGAGCTGTTTTTT. J is TRBJ2-2 and V is TRBV7-8; D possibly corresponds to TRBD2 (6 bases). Trimming pared 4 bases from V and 2 bases from J, leaving 11 bases between. CDR1 SGHVS and CDR2 FQNEAQ come from the germline V gene. The CDR3 runs to 15 residues.

The V call is TRBV15, the J call TRBJ2-1, with 13 bases aligning to TRBD2. V shed 6 bases, J shed 12 bases, and the junction held 5 bases outside the gene matches. There are 13 residues in the CDR3. Germline-derived CDR1 and CDR2 are LNHNV and YYDKDF (reference sequence). CDR3 loop: CATRGLAGTGQFF. As DNA, the CDR3 is TGTGCCACCAGGGGACTAGCGGGAACGGGGCAGTTCTTC.

This clonotype was observed many times. V and J are TRBV20-1 and TRBJ1-2; no clear D gene. The CDR3 is 13 residues long. CDR1 is DFQATT and CDR2 is SNEGSKA in the germline V gene (reference sequence). Between the trimmed V and J ends, which lost 8 bases and 8 bases, there was a span of 21 bases. CDR3 DNA: TGCAGTACCCACGAACGGACTGGTAGAGGCTACACCTTC. Its protein is CSTHERTGRGYTF.

This clonotype was observed at least ten times. This rearrangement joins TRBV18 to TRBJ2-7, with 9 bases identical to TRBD2. V trimming: 4 bases; J trimming: 3 bases; junction bases outside the gene matches: 1. CDR1 and CDR2 from the germline V gene are KGHSH and LQKENI. The CDR3 runs 13 residues. Here the CDR3 DNA reads TGTGCCAGCTCACGAGCGGGAGGCTACGAGCAGTACTTC. This translates into CASSRAGGYEQYF.

There are many counts of this clonotype. The gene calls are TRBV11-1 and TRBJ2-1; maybe TRBD2 (6 bases). The CDR3 runs 15 residues. CDR1 SGHAT and CDR2 FQDESV come from the germline V gene (reference sequence). Trimming took 0 bases from V and 6 from J, leaving 12 bases between them. The CDR3 nucleotides read TGTGCCAGCAGCTTAGCGGGAGGCCACTTCAATGAGCAGTTCTTC. Translation: CASSLAGGHFNEQFF.

J is TRBJ1-5 and V is TRBV2, with 12 bases aligning to TRBD1. This CDR3 spans 13 amino acids. The germline CDR1 and CDR2 sequences are SNHLY and FYNNEI. V trimming: 8 bases; J trimming: 6 bases; junction bases outside the gene matches: 2. The CDR3 here is CASGDRGPQPQHF. CDR3 bases: TGTGCCAGCGGGGACAGGGGGCCTCAGCCCCAGCATTTT.